Listed below are T cell receptor beta chains from one sample, sequenced in a study of blood T cell repertoires in COVID-19. Repertoires were generated with immunoSEQ multiplex PCR, while TCRdb's copy carries only in-frame clones and drops some. The repertoire consists of a few hundred thousand clones, with about 81% occurring once and the leading ten covering approximately 4%. Sequencing was carried out using PBMCs or T cells enriched from blood (not recorded which). These receptor sequences come from a man aged 25-40 years with acute COVID-19. The CDR3 runs from the conserved cysteine through the conserved F or W. D genes are given only for firm matches. Clone sizes are given selectively: once, few, many, or a class where the clone is expanded.

v_gene: TRBV7-8
abundance: .
j_gene: TRBJ1-1
d_gene: .
CDR3aa: CASSLIGAGMNTEAFF
CDR3nt: TGTGCCAGCAGCTTAATCGGCGCAGGTATGAACACTGAAGCTTTCTTT

v_gene: TRBV5-1
abundance: few
j_gene: TRBJ2-1
d_gene: TRBD1
CDR3aa: CASSWDRVGDEQFF
CDR3nt: TGTGCCAGCAGCTGGGACAGGGTAGGGGATGAGCAGTTCTTC

v_gene: TRBV12-3/TRBV12-4
abundance: .
j_gene: TRBJ1-1
d_gene: .
CDR3aa: CASSWFGEAFF
CDR3nt: TGTGCCAGCAGTTGGTTCGGGGAAGCTTTCTTT

v_gene: TRBV27
abundance: .
j_gene: TRBJ2-1
d_gene: TRBD1
CDR3aa: CASSLQGAYNEQFF
CDR3nt: TGTGCCAGCAGTTTACAGGGGGCCTACAATGAGCAGTTCTTC

v_gene: TRBV18
abundance: .
j_gene: TRBJ1-4
d_gene: .
CDR3aa: CASSPGQNEKLFF
CDR3nt: TGTGCCAGCTCACCTGGACAGAATGAAAAACTGTTTTTT

v_gene: TRBV4-2
abundance: .
j_gene: TRBJ1-1
d_gene: .
CDR3aa: CASSQDLSGNTEAFF
CDR3nt: TGTGCCAGCAGCCAAGATTTGTCAGGGAACACTGAAGCTTTCTTT

v_gene: TRBV2
abundance: .
j_gene: TRBJ2-3
d_gene: .
CDR3aa: CAGQSGPLTQYF
CDR3nt: TGTGCCGGGCAGTCTGGCCCCCTTACGCAGTATTTT

v_gene: TRBV11-2
abundance: .
j_gene: TRBJ1-6
d_gene: .
CDR3aa: CASSTRQVYNSPLHF
CDR3nt: TGTGCCAGCAGCACTCGACAGGTTTATAATTCACCCCTCCACTTT

v_gene: TRBV11-2
abundance: .
j_gene: TRBJ1-2
d_gene: .
CDR3aa: CASSLDRTANYGYTF
CDR3nt: TGTGCCAGCAGCCTTGATAGGACAGCTAACTATGGCTACACCTTC

v_gene: TRBV10-1
abundance: once
j_gene: TRBJ2-6
d_gene: .
CDR3aa: CASSAQPGANVLTF
CDR3nt: TGCGCCAGCAGTGCACAGCCTGGGGCCAACGTCCTGACTTTC

v_gene: TRBV6-2/TRBV6-3
abundance: .
j_gene: TRBJ1-2
d_gene: TRBD1
CDR3aa: CASSSPKTGTNYGYTF
CDR3nt: TGTGCCAGCAGTTCTCCGAAGACAGGGACGAACTATGGCTACACCTTC

v_gene: TRBV29-1
abundance: few
j_gene: TRBJ1-4
d_gene: .
CDR3aa: CSVGVAGNRVEKLFF
CDR3nt: TGCAGCGTTGGGGTGGCAGGGAATCGAGTTGAAAAACTGTTTTTT

v_gene: TRBV2
abundance: .
j_gene: TRBJ1-4
d_gene: TRBD1
CDR3aa: CASTADRGSEKLFF
CDR3nt: TGTGCCAGCACCGCTGACAGGGGCTCGGAAAAACTGTTTTTT

v_gene: TRBV2
abundance: .
j_gene: TRBJ2-2
d_gene: .
CDR3aa: CASSEVRQASGELFF
CDR3nt: TGTGCCAGCAGTGAAGTGCGCCAGGCCTCCGGGGAGCTGTTTTTT

v_gene: TRBV25-1
abundance: .
j_gene: TRBJ1-4
d_gene: .
CDR3aa: CASSEGSLNEKLFF
CDR3nt: TGTGCCAGCAGTGAGGGCAGTCTTAATGAAAAACTGTTTTTT

v_gene: TRBV7-9
abundance: .
j_gene: TRBJ2-5
d_gene: TRBD2
CDR3aa: CASSRAGVQETQYF
CDR3nt: TGTGCCAGCAGTCGAGCGGGAGTACAAGAGACCCAGTACTTC

v_gene: TRBV27
abundance: .
j_gene: TRBJ1-2
d_gene: .
CDR3aa: CASSFSRVDYGYTF
CDR3nt: TGTGCCAGCAGTTTCTCCAGGGTGGACTATGGCTACACCTTC

v_gene: TRBV3-1/TRBV3-2
abundance: .
j_gene: TRBJ1-1
d_gene: .
CDR3aa: CASSSGTEAFF
CDR3nt: TGTGCCAGCAGCTCAGGGACTGAAGCTTTCTTT

v_gene: TRBV27
abundance: .
j_gene: TRBJ1-1
d_gene: .
CDR3aa: CASSLQGGEAFF
CDR3nt: TGTGCCAGCAGTTTACAAGGAGGTGAAGCTTTCTTT

v_gene: TRBV6-5
abundance: .
j_gene: TRBJ1-2
d_gene: .
CDR3aa: CASIHRGDSGYTF
CDR3nt: TGTGCCAGCATCCACCGGGGGGATTCTGGCTACACCTTC

v_gene: TRBV19
abundance: .
j_gene: TRBJ2-1
d_gene: .
CDR3aa: CASSIDQYSDWRLTYNEQFF
CDR3nt: TGTGCCAGTAGTATAGATCAGTACTCGGATTGGCGGCTGACCTACAATGAGCAGTTCTTC

v_gene: TRBV25-1
abundance: once
j_gene: TRBJ1-2
d_gene: TRBD1
CDR3aa: CASTKTGGSYGYTF
CDR3nt: TGTGCCAGCACAAAGACAGGGGGCAGCTATGGCTACACCTTC

v_gene: TRBV28
abundance: .
j_gene: TRBJ2-2
d_gene: .
CDR3aa: CASSPSTNTGELFF
CDR3nt: TGTGCCAGCAGTCCTAGCACGAACACCGGGGAGCTGTTTTTT

v_gene: TRBV4-3
abundance: .
j_gene: TRBJ2-5
d_gene: TRBD2
CDR3aa: CASSQDRGEQETQYF
CDR3nt: TGCGCCAGCAGCCAAGATCGGGGGGAGCAAGAGACCCAGTACTTC

v_gene: TRBV19
abundance: once
j_gene: TRBJ1-3
d_gene: TRBD1
CDR3aa: CASAGTGGLSSGNTIYF
CDR3nt: TGTGCCAGTGCCGGGACAGGGGGCTTGAGCTCTGGAAACACCATATATTTT

v_gene: TRBV5-1
abundance: .
j_gene: TRBJ1-5
d_gene: TRBD1
CDR3aa: CASSLDSTGARSNQPQHF
CDR3nt: TGCGCCAGCAGCTTGGATAGCACAGGGGCTAGAAGCAATCAGCCCCAGCATTTT

v_gene: TRBV6-5
abundance: .
j_gene: TRBJ1-3
d_gene: .
CDR3aa: CASSVQMAAGNTIYF
CDR3nt: TGTGCCAGCTCTGTCCAGATGGCCGCTGGAAACACCATATATTTT

v_gene: TRBV6-5
abundance: .
j_gene: TRBJ2-5
d_gene: .
CDR3aa: CASSLTALQETQYF
CDR3nt: TGTGCCAGCAGTTTAACAGCACTCCAAGAGACCCAGTACTTC

v_gene: TRBV19
abundance: .
j_gene: TRBJ2-3
d_gene: TRBD1
CDR3aa: CASSIFRDRDTQYF
CDR3nt: TGTGCCAGTAGTATTTTTCGGGACAGAGATACGCAGTATTTT

v_gene: TRBV9
abundance: .
j_gene: TRBJ1-6
d_gene: .
CDR3aa: CASSELGGRPSPLHF
CDR3nt: TGTGCCAGCAGCGAATTAGGGGGAAGGCCTTCACCCCTCCACTTT

v_gene: TRBV29-1
abundance: .
j_gene: TRBJ1-1
d_gene: .
CDR3aa: CSVDGARRNTEAFF
CDR3nt: TGCAGCGTTGATGGGGCGAGACGGAACACTGAAGCTTTCTTT

v_gene: TRBV19
abundance: .
j_gene: TRBJ1-5
d_gene: .
CDR3aa: CASASRGIGQPQHF
CDR3nt: TGTGCCAGTGCCAGCAGAGGGATAGGGCAGCCCCAGCATTTT

v_gene: TRBV27
abundance: .
j_gene: TRBJ1-2
d_gene: .
CDR3aa: CASSFGQGRYGYTF
CDR3nt: TGTGCCAGCAGTTTCGGTCAGGGAAGGTATGGCTACACCTTC

v_gene: TRBV6-5
abundance: few
j_gene: TRBJ1-1
d_gene: .
CDR3aa: CASSLTPTVNTEAFF
CDR3nt: TGTGCCAGCAGCCTCACCCCGACTGTGAACACTGAAGCTTTCTTT

v_gene: TRBV11-2
abundance: .
j_gene: TRBJ2-4
d_gene: .
CDR3aa: CASSLLTRGALKNIQYF
CDR3nt: TGTGCCAGCAGCTTACTCACTCGGGGGGCCCTTAAAAACATTCAGTACTTC

v_gene: TRBV6-5
abundance: .
j_gene: TRBJ1-5
d_gene: TRBD1
CDR3aa: CASSSDRAFQPQHF
CDR3nt: TGTGCCAGCAGTTCCGACAGGGCCTTTCAGCCCCAGCATTTT

v_gene: TRBV30
abundance: .
j_gene: TRBJ1-6
d_gene: .
CDR3aa: CAWSKRWDSNSPLHF
CDR3nt: TGTGCCTGGAGTAAAAGGTGGGACTCAAATTCACCCCTCCACTTT

v_gene: TRBV24-1
abundance: .
j_gene: TRBJ2-3
d_gene: .
CDR3aa: CATSALGRNTDTQYF
CDR3nt: TGTGCCACCAGTGCGCTCGGGAGAAACACAGATACGCAGTATTTT

v_gene: TRBV27
abundance: .
j_gene: TRBJ2-3
d_gene: .
CDR3aa: CASHRRNGRTDTQYF
CDR3nt: TGTGCCAGCCACAGGAGGAATGGGAGGACAGATACGCAGTATTTT

v_gene: TRBV2
abundance: .
j_gene: TRBJ2-1
d_gene: .
CDR3aa: CASSPRGRPYNEQFF
CDR3nt: TGTGCCAGCAGTCCCAGAGGGAGGCCTTACAATGAGCAGTTCTTC

v_gene: TRBV19
abundance: .
j_gene: TRBJ2-1
d_gene: .
CDR3aa: CASSYAGAYNEQFF
CDR3nt: TGTGCCAGTAGTTACGCAGGGGCCTACAATGAGCAGTTCTTC

v_gene: TRBV3-1/TRBV3-2
abundance: once
j_gene: TRBJ1-6
d_gene: TRBD1
CDR3aa: CASSPYRGEGPPLHF
CDR3nt: TGTGCCAGCAGCCCTTACAGGGGAGAAGGGCCACCCCTCCACTTT

v_gene: TRBV4-3
abundance: few
j_gene: TRBJ2-2
d_gene: TRBD1
CDR3aa: CASSRGTVTGELFF
CDR3nt: TGCGCCAGCAGCCGGGGGACAGTCACCGGGGAGCTGTTTTTT

v_gene: TRBV2
abundance: .
j_gene: TRBJ1-1
d_gene: TRBD1
CDR3aa: CATSAGGTEAFF
CDR3nt: TGTGCCACCTCGGCAGGGGGAACTGAAGCTTTCTTT

v_gene: TRBV4-3
abundance: .
j_gene: TRBJ2-1
d_gene: .
CDR3aa: CASSPQTNSYNEQFF
CDR3nt: TGCGCCAGCAGCCCACAGACCAACTCCTACAATGAGCAGTTCTTC

v_gene: TRBV19
abundance: .
j_gene: TRBJ2-6
d_gene: .
CDR3aa: CASIPNKSGANVLTF
CDR3nt: TGTGCCAGTATCCCAAACAAGTCTGGGGCCAACGTCCTGACTTTC